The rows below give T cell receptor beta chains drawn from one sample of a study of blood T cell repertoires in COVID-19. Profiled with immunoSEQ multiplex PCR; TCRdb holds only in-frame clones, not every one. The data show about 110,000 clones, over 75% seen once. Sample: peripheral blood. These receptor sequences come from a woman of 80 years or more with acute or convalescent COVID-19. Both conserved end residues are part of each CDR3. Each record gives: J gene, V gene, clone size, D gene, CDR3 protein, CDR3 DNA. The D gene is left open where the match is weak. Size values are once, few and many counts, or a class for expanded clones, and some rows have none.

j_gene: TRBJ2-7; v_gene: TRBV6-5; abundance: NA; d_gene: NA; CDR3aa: CASSYVGGRIYEQYF; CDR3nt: TGTGCCAGCAGTTATGTCGGGGGAAGAATCTACGAGCAGTACTTC
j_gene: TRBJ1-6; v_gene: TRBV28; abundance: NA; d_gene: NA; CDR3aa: CASSFRDRLNSPLHF; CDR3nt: TGTGCCAGCAGTTTTCGAGACAGATTAAATTCACCCCTCCACTTT
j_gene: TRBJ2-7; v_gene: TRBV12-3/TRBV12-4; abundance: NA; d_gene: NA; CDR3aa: CASTWGRVSEQYF; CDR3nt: TGTGCCAGCACCTGGGGCAGGGTCAGCGAGCAGTACTTC
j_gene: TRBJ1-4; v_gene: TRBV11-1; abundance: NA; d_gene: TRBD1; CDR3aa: CASSLAGQLGEKLFF; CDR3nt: TGTGCCAGCAGCTTAGCGGGACAGCTCGGGGAAAAACTGTTTTTT
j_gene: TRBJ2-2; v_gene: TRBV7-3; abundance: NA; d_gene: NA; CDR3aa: CASRSTGSGELFF; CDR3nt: TGTGCCAGCAGATCAACAGGGTCCGGGGAGCTGTTTTTT
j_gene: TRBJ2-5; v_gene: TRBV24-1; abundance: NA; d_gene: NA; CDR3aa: CATTWSAGIFETQYF; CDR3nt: TGTGCCACCACCTGGTCGGCAGGGATATTTGAGACCCAGTACTTC
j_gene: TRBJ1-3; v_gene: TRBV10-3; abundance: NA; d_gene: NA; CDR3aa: CAISSTGNTIYF; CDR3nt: TGTGCCATCAGCTCGACAGGAAACACCATATATTTT
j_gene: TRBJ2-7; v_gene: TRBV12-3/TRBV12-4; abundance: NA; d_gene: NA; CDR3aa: CASSSDRTYEQYF; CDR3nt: TGTGCCAGCAGTTCGGACAGAACCTACGAGCAGTACTTC
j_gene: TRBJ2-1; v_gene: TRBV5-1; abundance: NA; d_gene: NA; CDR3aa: CASNNRYGEQFF; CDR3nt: TGCGCCAGCAATAACAGGTATGGTGAGCAGTTCTTC
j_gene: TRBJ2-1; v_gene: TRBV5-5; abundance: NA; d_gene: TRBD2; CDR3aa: CASGRGAVGGDEQFF; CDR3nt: TGTGCCAGCGGGCGGGGGGCGGTAGGCGGCGATGAGCAGTTCTTC
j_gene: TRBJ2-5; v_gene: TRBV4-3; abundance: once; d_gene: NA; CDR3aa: CASSQDPGLVGGPQETQYF; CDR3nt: TGCGCCAGCAGCCAAGATCCTGGACTAGTTGGGGGGCCCCAAGAGACCCAGTACTTC
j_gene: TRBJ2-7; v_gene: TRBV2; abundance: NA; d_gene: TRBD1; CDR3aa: CASRPRPGQGTYEQYF; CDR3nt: TGTGCCAGCAGACCGAGGCCGGGACAGGGAACATACGAGCAGTACTTC
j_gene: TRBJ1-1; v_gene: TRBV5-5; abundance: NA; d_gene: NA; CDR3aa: CASSFTTGTEAFF; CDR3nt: TGTGCCAGCAGCTTTACCACGGGCACTGAAGCTTTCTTT
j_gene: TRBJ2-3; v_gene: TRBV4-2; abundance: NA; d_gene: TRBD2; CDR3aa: CASSQGLADIDTQYF; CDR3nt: TGTGCCAGCAGCCAAGGACTAGCGGATATAGATACGCAGTATTTT
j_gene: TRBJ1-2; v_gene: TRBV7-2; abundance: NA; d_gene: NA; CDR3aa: CASSFGSRQAFYGYTF; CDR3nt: TGTGCCAGCAGCTTTGGGTCCAGACAGGCCTTCTATGGCTACACCTTC
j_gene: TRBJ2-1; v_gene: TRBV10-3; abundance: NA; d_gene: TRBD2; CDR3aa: CAISGSGGANEQFF; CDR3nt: TGTGCCATCAGTGGTAGCGGGGGGGCGAATGAGCAGTTCTTC
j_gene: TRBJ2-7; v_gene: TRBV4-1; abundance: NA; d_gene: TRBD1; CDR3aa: CASSHPGTGVYEQYF; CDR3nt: TGCGCCAGCAGCCATCCCGGGACAGGGGTCTACGAGCAGTACTTC
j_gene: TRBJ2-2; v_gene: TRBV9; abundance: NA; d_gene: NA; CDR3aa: CASSDITGELFF; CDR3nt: TGTGCCAGCAGCGACATCACCGGGGAGCTGTTTTTT
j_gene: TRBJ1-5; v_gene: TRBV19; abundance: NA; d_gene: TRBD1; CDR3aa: CASSRQGGNQPQHF; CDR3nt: TGTGCCAGTAGCAGACAGGGAGGCAATCAGCCCCAGCATTTT
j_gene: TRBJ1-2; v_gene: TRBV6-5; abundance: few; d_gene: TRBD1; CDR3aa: CASSYSLGGDYYGYTF; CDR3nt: TGTGCCAGCAGTTACTCGCTAGGGGGCGATTACTATGGCTACACCTTC